This TCR beta chain was documented in a study of beta chain features in type 1 diabetes. The V end lost 5 bases, the J end lost 7 bases, and 14 bases lay between the germline ends. This CDR3 has 14 residues. Germline assignment: CDR1 SGHTA and CDR2 FQGNSA. The isolated RNA, all of it, was reverse transcribed, so expressed TCRB transcripts were what got sequenced. The read count averaged around 4 million across naive, central memory and regulatory T cell samples. Method: immunoSEQ multiplex PCR; TCRdb's copy keeps in-frame clones and lacks some. The table includes about 240,000 clones, 27% detected once. Staining for CD45RO/CCR7/CD25/CD127/CD95/CD27 allowed sorting of CD4+ naive, central memory, regulatory and stem cell-like memory cells.

The sequence was obtained from a man younger than 40 in good health. The gene calls are TRBV7-2 and TRBJ2-2; D is uncertain. Sequenced input: central memory CD4+ T cells from blood. CDR3 region: CASSPLSGGGELFF. The CDR3 DNA follows: TGTGCCAGCAGCCCCCTCTCGGGTGGCGGGGAGCTGTTTTTT.